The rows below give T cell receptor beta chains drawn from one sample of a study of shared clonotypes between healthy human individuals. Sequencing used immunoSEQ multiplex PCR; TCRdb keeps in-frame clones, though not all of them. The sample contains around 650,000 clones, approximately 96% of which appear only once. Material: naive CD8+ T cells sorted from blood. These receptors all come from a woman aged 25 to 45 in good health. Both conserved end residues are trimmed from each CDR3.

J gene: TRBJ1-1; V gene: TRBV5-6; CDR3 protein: ASSFVGDTEAF
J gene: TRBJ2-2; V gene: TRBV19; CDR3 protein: ASGTFWAGELF
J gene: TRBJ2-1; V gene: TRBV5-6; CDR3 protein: ASSLGGRVHEQF
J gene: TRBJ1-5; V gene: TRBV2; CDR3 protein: ASSEQDNQPQH
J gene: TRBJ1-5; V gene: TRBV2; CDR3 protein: ASSDFNRARNQPQH
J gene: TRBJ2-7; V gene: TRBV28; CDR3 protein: ASRLAGGPGEQY
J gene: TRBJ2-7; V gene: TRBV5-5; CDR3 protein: ASSFSLSYEQY
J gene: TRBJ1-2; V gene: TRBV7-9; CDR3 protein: ASSLGPGTALNYGYT
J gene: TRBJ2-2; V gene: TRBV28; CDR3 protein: ASSEDSGRSSGGELF
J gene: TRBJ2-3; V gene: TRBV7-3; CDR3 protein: ASSSIDADTQY
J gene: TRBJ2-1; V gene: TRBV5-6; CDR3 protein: ASSLWGRARDNEQF
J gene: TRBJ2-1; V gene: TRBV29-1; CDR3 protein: SAASGTYNEQF
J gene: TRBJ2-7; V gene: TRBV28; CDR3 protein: ASSLSRGRNRYEQY
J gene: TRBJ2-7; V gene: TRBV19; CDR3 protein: ASSTSGRYSYEQY
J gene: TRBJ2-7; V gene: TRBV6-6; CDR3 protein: ASSSTGKGEQY
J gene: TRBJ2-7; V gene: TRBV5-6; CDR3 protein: ASSGLAYHEQY
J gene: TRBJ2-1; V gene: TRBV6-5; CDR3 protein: ASSYSKLYNEQF
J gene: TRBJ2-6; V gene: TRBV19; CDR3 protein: ASGPPVISGANVLT
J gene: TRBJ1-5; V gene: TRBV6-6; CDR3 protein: ASSQDLNQPQH
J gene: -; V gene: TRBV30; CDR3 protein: AWTQGDDYEQY
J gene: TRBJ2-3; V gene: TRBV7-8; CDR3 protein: ASSLLGGLAGGDTQY
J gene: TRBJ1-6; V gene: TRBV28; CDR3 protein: ASSFRGGGTPLH
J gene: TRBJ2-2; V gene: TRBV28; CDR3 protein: ASRVDRGRDGELF
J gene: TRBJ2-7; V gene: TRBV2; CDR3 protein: ASSDPRTRSSYEQY
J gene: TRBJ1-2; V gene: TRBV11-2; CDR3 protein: ASSLGNSYGYT
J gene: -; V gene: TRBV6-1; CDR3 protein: ATGPGGSYEQY
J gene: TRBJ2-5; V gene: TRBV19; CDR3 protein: ASSGLSQETQY
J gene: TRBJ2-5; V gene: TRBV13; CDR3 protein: ASSSGTQTQQY
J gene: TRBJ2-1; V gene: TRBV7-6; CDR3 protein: ASRADGNNEQF
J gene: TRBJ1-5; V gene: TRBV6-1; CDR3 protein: ASSELLANQPQH
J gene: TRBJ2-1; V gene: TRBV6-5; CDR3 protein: ASSYGTGQPENEQF
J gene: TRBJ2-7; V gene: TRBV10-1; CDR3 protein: ASSEGTGRLSEQY
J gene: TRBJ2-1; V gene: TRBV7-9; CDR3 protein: ASSLAAVEQF
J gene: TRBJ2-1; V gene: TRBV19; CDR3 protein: ASSTSDRVGDEQF
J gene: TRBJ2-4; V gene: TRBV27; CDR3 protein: ASSPDSLAKNIQY
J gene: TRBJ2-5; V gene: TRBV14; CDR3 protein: ASSQGVGPGLQETQY
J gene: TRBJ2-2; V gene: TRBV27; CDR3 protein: ASRQGTGELF
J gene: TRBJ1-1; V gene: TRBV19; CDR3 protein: ASSITERNEAF
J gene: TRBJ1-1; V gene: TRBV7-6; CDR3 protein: ASSLNGAEAF
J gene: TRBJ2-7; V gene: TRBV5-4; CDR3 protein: ASSPRGGYEQY
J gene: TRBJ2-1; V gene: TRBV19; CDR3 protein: ASSPGSSNEQF
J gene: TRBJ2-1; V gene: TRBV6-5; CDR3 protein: ASSPGHEQF
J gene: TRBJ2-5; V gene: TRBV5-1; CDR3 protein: ASSLVPSTPGGAETQY
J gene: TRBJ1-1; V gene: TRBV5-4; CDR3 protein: ASSFGGLEAF
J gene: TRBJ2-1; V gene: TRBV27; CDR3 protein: ASSLSGGSGYNEQF
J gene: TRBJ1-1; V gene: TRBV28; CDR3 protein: ASSYPSQGAVDTEAF
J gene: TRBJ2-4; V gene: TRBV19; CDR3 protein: ASSTRGLAGVTAKNIQY
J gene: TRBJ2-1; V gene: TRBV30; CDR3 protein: AWSDISLLEQF
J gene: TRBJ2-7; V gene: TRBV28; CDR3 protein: ASAPGTFYEQY
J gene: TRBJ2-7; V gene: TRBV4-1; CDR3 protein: ASSQGTSGNYEQY
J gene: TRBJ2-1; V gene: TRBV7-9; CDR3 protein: ASSFPPASGGQF
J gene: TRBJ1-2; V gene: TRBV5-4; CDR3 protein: ASSLRDRGRGSGYT
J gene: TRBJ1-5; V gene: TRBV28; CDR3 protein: ASSLFAGYNQPQH